The 9 T cell receptor beta chains below come from one sample, sequenced in a study of OX40 agonist ivuxolimab in advanced cancers. Libraries were prepared by immunoSEQ multiplex PCR; TCRdb keeps only in-frame clonotypes and omits some of them. The sample gives 81,000 or so clones, more than 75% of which show up once; 0.45% to 0.6% is in the top ten. The specimen comprised CD4+ or CD8+ T cells sorted from blood, sampled in a trial of the OX40 agonist ivuxolimab. These receptors originate from an adult with an advanced solid tumor such as melanoma, head and neck, liver or kidney cancer.

V usage is TRBV29-1 and J usage is TRBJ1-1; 8 nucleotides align to TRBD1. The CDR3 length is 12 residues. Per the germline V gene, CDR1 is SQVTM and CDR2 is ANQGSEA. V trimming: 6 bases; J trimming: 5 bases; junction bases outside the gene matches: 5. The CDR3 loop reads CSVRTGRTEAFF. As DNA, the CDR3 is TGCAGCGTAAGGACAGGGAGGACTGAAGCTTTCTTT.

Of note for this clone: No conserved phenylalanine or tryptophan is present at the end of the CDR3, so a read error is the likely explanation. Other DNA sequences in the same sample also yield this CDR3. V usage is TRBV2 and J usage is TRBJ1-6; 7 bases line up with TRBD1. Germline V gene sequence: CDR1 SNHLY, CDR2 FYNNEI. The CDR3 is 16 amino acids. The V segment lost 6 bases and the J segment 4 bases; nucleotides outside the gene matches: 9. Written as DNA, the CDR3 is TGTGCCAGCAGCGAAACGAGGGACAGATATAATTCACCCCTCCACCTT. This gives the protein CASSETRDRYNSPLHL.

The chain uses TRBV7-2 and TRBJ1-5; unclear D gene. This CDR3 spans 18 amino acids. CDR1 is SGHTA, CDR2 FQGNSA, per germline. V lost 6 bases and J 4 bases, leaving 25 bases between the germline ends. The CDR3 loop is CASRNTEPGFTLNQPQHF. CDR3 DNA: TGTGCCAGCAGGAACACCGAGCCGGGATTTACACTGAATCAGCCCCAGCATTTT.

J is TRBJ2-3 and V is TRBV5-1, with TRBD2 matching over 7 bases. Germline CDR1 and CDR2: SGHRS and YFSETQ. The CDR3 loop spans 15 amino acids. J gave up 1 base and V 4 bases, and 6 bases lay outside the gene matches. CDR3 residues: CASSAGLAGTDTQYF. The CDR3 coding sequence is TGCGCCAGCAGCGCGGGGCTAGCGGGCACAGATACGCAGTATTTT.

This chain connects TRBV2 to TRBJ1-5; TRBD1 is a possible D gene (5 bases). V was cut by 8 bases and J by 7 bases, with 18 bases left in between. The germline V gene has CDR1 SNHLY and CDR2 FYNNEI. The length of the CDR3 is 14 residues. The DNA for the CDR3 is TGTGCCAGCCGGCGCGGTGGGGGTGAACAGCCCCAGCATTTT. Translated: CASRRGGGEQPQHF.

The rearrangement links TRBV5-6 to TRBJ2-5; D might be TRBD1 (6 bases). Germline V lookup: CDR1 SGHDT, CDR2 YYEEEE. V gave up 6 bases and J gave up 5 bases, with 14 bases separating them. CDR3 length: 13 residues. The CDR3 loop is CASKTQGGETQYF. The DNA for the CDR3 is TGTGCCAGCAAAACACAGGGCGGCGAGACCCAGTACTTC.

The chain has TRBV7-2 and TRBJ1-6; 7 bases are a match to TRBD1. The length of the CDR3 is 15 residues. Germline trimming cut 1 base from V and 7 bases from J; bases unmatched to any gene: 4. Germline values: CDR1 SGHTA, CDR2 FQGNSA. CDR3 loop: CASSLGRGQNSPLHF. CDR3 nucleotide sequence: TGTGCCAGCAGCTTAGGAAGGGGGCAGAATTCACCCCTCCACTTT.

The gene calls are TRBV7-2 and TRBJ2-3; D unresolved. Per germline, CDR1 SGHTA and CDR2 FQGNSA. V dropped 4 bases and J dropped 6 bases, with 11 bases sitting between them. This CDR3 has 13 amino acids. The CDR3, as DNA: TGTGCCAGCAGCTCCGGCGCATACGATACGCAGTATTTT. Its translation is CASSSGAYDTQYF.

The count of this clone is one. J is TRBJ2-2 and V is TRBV5-1; 8 bases match TRBD1. The CDR3 runs 15 residues. CDR1 and CDR2 (germline): SGHRS, YFSETQ. Trimming took 2 bases from V and 1 from J; bases not matched to a gene: 1. The CDR3 sequence is CASSFGTGNTGELFF. CDR3 coding DNA: TGCGCCAGCAGCTTTGGGACAGGGAACACCGGGGAGCTGTTTTTT.